This T cell receptor beta chain came from a study of metastatic and nonmetastatic thyroid tumors. The germline V gene has CDR1 SGHRS and CDR2 YFSETQ. Trimming took off 8 bases at V and 4 bases at J, with 13 bases between the two ends. This CDR3 has 13 amino acids. Every patient underwent thyroid surgery untreated. TCRdb re-called clones via MiXCR from the PCR reads. Of roughly 7,900 clones in the sample, roughly 28% were seen once. The source is a male donor with papillary thyroid cancer or a benign thyroid nodule (not recorded which). Some clones in this sample may be carry-over from other donors' samples. Source material: adjacent normal tissue. The chain combines TRBV5-1 with TRBJ1-3, with TRBD1 as a possible D gene (5 bases). The CDR3 nucleotides read TGCGCCAGTACCACGGGGCCCGGAAACACCATATATTTT. It specifies CASTTGPGNTIYF.